This T cell receptor (beta chain) was identified during a study of blood T cell repertoires in COVID-19. At the level of the study: Sites in the United States, Italy and Spain provided acute and convalescent COVID-19 samples. Sources were T cells, B-cell-depleted T cells, or PBMCs; the material itself was cDNA or gDNA.

In the original analysis: Amplification of reference gene primers provided the estimated nucleated cell counts. TCRdb keeps only in-frame clones here, not all; method: immunoSEQ multiplex PCR. The V and J calls and the clone size are those of that table, but D and trimming were determined from the DNA. The sample shows about 190,000 clones, 88% of them seen only once. V was cut by 0 bases and J by 3 bases, with 15 bases left in between. The CDR3 length is 16 residues. Germline V CDR1 and CDR2: MNHEY, SMNVEV (reference sequence). The source is a woman in her forties who had recovered from COVID-19. The sequenced sample consisted of peripheral blood. This chain connects TRBV27 to TRBJ2-7, with D possibly matching TRBD1 (6 bases). The DNA of the CDR3 is TGTGCCAGCAGTTTATCGGTCAGGGGTATCGGCTACGAGCAGTACTTC. It codes for CASSLSVRGIGYEQYF.